This T cell receptor (beta chain) is from a study of identical twins. TCRdb reprocessed the 5' RACE reads via MiXCR and lists one record per CDR3 protein. The sample lists 470,000 or so distinct CDR3 sequences; 20% to 25% were seen once. Germline assignment: CDR1 SGHRS and CDR2 YFSETQ. There are 22 residues in the CDR3. Unmatched junction bases numbered 25, after V lost 1 base and J lost 5 bases. These data also featured in a second study, about T cells expressing NK-cell markers. That investigation notes: Researchers got TCR beta repertoires out of sorted CD3+CD56+NKG2C+, CD3+CD56+NKG2C- and CD3+CD56-NKG2C+ T cells. In the group of eight sequenced donors, seven were HCMV-seropositive and one was seronegative. There were a few donors in whom these clonotypes also led the CD3+CD56-NKG2C+ fraction.

This TCR derives from a woman aged 18-29 years in good health. This chain uses TRBV5-1 with TRBJ2-3, with 10 bases identical to TRBD2. The sequenced material came from CD4+ T cells sorted from blood. CDR3 residues: CASSLSVMGGLAAQGGKDTQYF. CDR3 bases: TGCGCCAGCAGCTTGTCTGTGATGGGAGGACTAGCGGCCCAGGGAGGTAAAGATACGCAGTATTTT.